The clone carrying this T cell receptor (beta chain) was seen only once. The antigen remains undetermined. Vbeta (60) and Jbeta (13) primers were used in the PCR. Method: immunoSEQ multiplex PCR; TCRdb's copy keeps in-frame clones and lacks some. This sample yields around 72,000 clones, of which 50% to 80% are seen a single time; 20% to 25% belongs to the top ten. This specimen belongs to a study of cytomegalovirus exposure and HLA in healthy donors. The study's findings and limits: Trimming of TCR beta V- and J-genes showed a link, identified in a later analysis, to a missense DCLRE1C variant.

Germline CDR1 and CDR2: GTSNPN and SVGIG (reference sequence). The V segment lost 2 bases and the J segment 3 bases; nucleotides outside the gene matches: 11. There are 16 residues in the CDR3. Sample: PBMCs. The chain couples TRBV30 to TRBJ2-3, with 7 bases lining up with TRBD2. The TCR originated in a man between 35 and 55 years old in good health and CMV-seropositive. CDR3 DNA sequence: TGTGCCTGGAGTTTAGGGAGGCAGGGAGGGACAGATACGCAGTATTTT. Translated: CAWSLGRQGGTDTQYF.